The rows below give T cell receptor beta chains drawn from one sample of a study of blood T cell repertoires in COVID-19. Repertoires were generated with immunoSEQ multiplex PCR, while TCRdb's copy carries only in-frame clones and drops some. The table lists 200,000 or so clones, around 80% of them singletons. Sequenced sample: PBMCs or T cells enriched from blood (not recorded which). The receptor set was obtained from a woman aged 40 to 50 with acute COVID-19. Both conserved end residues are part of each CDR3. The D gene is left open where the match is weak. Only some rows state a clone size, as once, few, many or a class for expanded clones.

TRBJ2-2 | - | TRBV19 | - | TGTGCCAGTAACACCGGGCGGGGCGGGGAGCTGTTTTTT | CASNTGRGGELFF
TRBJ1-4 | - | TRBV5-8 | - | TGTGCCAGCAGCTCGGGAGGAACTTTAAACCCTAATGAAAAACTGTTTTTT | CASSSGGTLNPNEKLFF
TRBJ2-3 | - | TRBV5-1 | - | TGCGCCAGCAGGTTCCAGGCTAGCACAGATACGCAGTATTTT | CASRFQASTDTQYF
TRBJ1-4 | - | TRBV13 | TRBD1 | TGTGCCAGCAGCCACCGGGACAGGGACGAAAAACTGTTTTTT | CASSHRDRDEKLFF
TRBJ2-7 | - | TRBV5-1 | TRBD1 | TGCGCCAGCAGCGAGTCGGACAGGGGATCATCCGAGCAGTACTTC | CASSESDRGSSEQYF
TRBJ2-5 | - | TRBV7-3 | - | TGTGCCAGCAGCCTCTCCGGGACCCAGTACTTC | CASSLSGTQYF
TRBJ2-7 | few | TRBV7-2 | - | TGTGCCAGCAGCCCAGGTCCGGGAATCCTCGGGGACGAGCAGTACTTC | CASSPGPGILGDEQYF
TRBJ1-2 | - | TRBV7-2 | - | TGTGCCAGCAGCTTAAGTTTAATCGCCAGGGGCTACACCTTC | CASSLSLIARGYTF
TRBJ1-5 | once | TRBV9 | - | TGTGCCAGCAGCGTAGACGAGGGTCAGCCCCAGCATTTT | CASSVDEGQPQHF
TRBJ1-6 | - | TRBV27 | - | TGTGCCAGCAGTCGCCGGGGGGACAATTCACCCCTCCACTTT | CASSRRGDNSPLHF
TRBJ1-6 | - | TRBV29-1 | TRBD1 | TGCAGCGCCTGGGGCGGGACAGGGGCGTCACCCCTCCACTTT | CSAWGGTGASPLHF
TRBJ2-7 | - | TRBV3-1/TRBV3-2 | - | TGTGCCAGCAGCCAAGATGCGTACTCCTACGAGCAGTACTTC | CASSQDAYSYEQYF
TRBJ2-1 | - | TRBV11-3 | - | TGTGCCAGCAGCTCAAGCCGGGTGACGCCCTACAATGAGCAGTTCTTC | CASSSSRVTPYNEQFF
TRBJ2-1 | - | TRBV18 | TRBD2 | TGTGCCAGCTCACCAAACGCGGGAGGTATGGATGAGCAGTTCTTC | CASSPNAGGMDEQFF
TRBJ1-2 | - | TRBV4-2 | - | TGTGCCAGCAGCCAAGATCGAAGGGGGGGAATCTATGGCTACACCTTC | CASSQDRRGGIYGYTF
TRBJ2-5 | once | TRBV7-2 | TRBD2 | TGTGCCAGCAGCTTAGGGGGAGGGAAGGGGCAAGAGACCCAGTACTTC | CASSLGGGKGQETQYF
TRBJ1-6 | - | TRBV6-5 | - | TGTGCCAGCAGTCGAAGAAGCCCTGCGTCACCCCTCCACTTT | CASSRRSPASPLHF
TRBJ1-5 | few | TRBV28 | TRBD1 | TGTGCCAGCAGTCGAACAACAGGGGGCGTCGGGCAGCCCCAGCATTTT | CASSRTTGGVGQPQHF
TRBJ2-1 | - | TRBV6-2/TRBV6-3 | TRBD1 | TGTGCCAGCAGTATCGAGGACAGGGGGAAATACAATGAGCAGTTCTTC | CASSIEDRGKYNEQFF
TRBJ2-6 | - | TRBV5-1 | TRBD1 | TGCGCCAGCAGCGCTACACAGGGGCGCGGGGCCAACGTCCTGACTTTC | CASSATQGRGANVLTF
TRBJ2-1 | - | TRBV18 | TRBD1 | TGTGCCAGCTCACCAGCTCCCGGGACAGGGGACAATGAGCAGTTCTTC | CASSPAPGTGDNEQFF
TRBJ1-3 | - | TRBV4-2 | - | TGTGCCAGCAGCCCCCACGGAGGAGGGTCTGGAAACACCATATATTTT | CASSPHGGGSGNTIYF
TRBJ1-2 | - | TRBV7-9 | - | TGTGCCAGCATGGGCCATGGCTACACCTTC | CASMGHGYTF
TRBJ1-6 | - | TRBV18 | TRBD1 | TGTGCCAGCTCGCCCTCAGGGGGAAATTCACCCCTCCACTTT | CASSPSGGNSPLHF
TRBJ1-6 | - | TRBV18 | TRBD1 | TGTGCCAGCTCACAAGGACAGGGTAGTAGTTCACCCCTCCACTTT | CASSQGQGSSSPLHF
TRBJ2-7 | - | TRBV20-1 | TRBD1 | TGCAGTGCTAGTGGACAGGGGGCGCCCGAGCAGTACTTC | CSASGQGAPEQYF
TRBJ1-6 | - | TRBV7-9 | - | TGTGCCAGCCACACGGAGGAATGGGGACCCCTCCACTTT | CASHTEEWGPLHF
TRBJ2-5 | - | TRBV7-9 | - | TGTGCCAGCAGCTTGTGGGGGGTACAAGAGACCCAGTACTTC | CASSLWGVQETQYF
TRBJ1-5 | - | TRBV15 | - | TGTGCCACCAGCAGAGAACAGGGAGGGAATCAGCCCCAGCATTTT | CATSREQGGNQPQHF
TRBJ2-3 | once | TRBV10-3 | TRBD2 | TGTGCCATAACCCCGGGGGGGGGCTTGGCAGATACGCAGTATTTT | CAITPGGGLADTQYF
TRBJ2-7 | - | TRBV6-6 | - | TGTGCCAGCAGTTACTCCCCCGGGAAAACCTACGAGCAGTACTTC | CASSYSPGKTYEQYF
TRBJ1-6 | - | TRBV7-9 | - | TGTGCCAGCAGCTCACTAGTACAGAGCTCCTATAATTCACCCCTCCACTTT | CASSSLVQSSYNSPLHF